Included here is one T cell receptor (beta chain) sequence, with context. Its antigen is currently unknown. One junction end does not reproduce the germline sequence, and a read error may be involved. The germline V gene has CDR1 MNHEY and CDR2 SVGEGT. The CDR3 has 13 amino acids. Exclusion criteria comprised other autoimmune diseases, uncontrolled infections, pregnancy or lactation in patients. Amplification from RNA transcripts yielded the TCR beta CDR3 regions. HTBI-primed first-round RT-PCR preceded second-round multiplex PCR. TCRdb reprocessed the multiplex PCR reads with MiXCR, giving one entry per CDR3 protein. The sample records roughly 1.1 million distinct CDR3 sequences, roughly 35% being singletons. This sample was taken from a study of Graves' ophthalmopathy and Graves' hyperthyroidism. Study-wide results and limits: Blood repertoires reportedly contained most expanded thyroid clonotypes above 0.001 frequency. Classification of ophthalmopathy versus stable hyperthyroidism by a 13-signature model yielded approximately 90% sensitivity and around 76% specificity.

The rearrangement uses TRBV6-2 or TRBV6-3 and TRBJ1-2; tentative D call: TRBD1 (5 bases). Sequenced: peripheral blood or thyroid tissue (not recorded which). This sequence originates from an adult man with Graves' hyperthyroidism. The DNA for the CDR3 is TGTGCCAGCGGTTACTCAGGGAACTATGGCTACACCTTC. Translation: CASGYSGNYGYTF.